What follows are 20 T cell receptor beta chains derived from one specimen sequenced in a study of cytomegalovirus exposure and HLA in healthy donors. Some clones are missing from TCRdb's copy, which holds only in-frame ones; the method was immunoSEQ multiplex PCR. The repertoire has approximately 150,000 clones, about 89% of them found once; the top ten carry under 3.5%. What was sequenced was PBMCs. The origin of the receptors is a man younger than 35 in good health and CMV-seropositive.

The genes are TRBV7-6 and TRBJ2-3, with a possible D match to TRBD2 (5 bases). Trimming took off 6 bases at V and 5 bases at J, with 9 bases between the two ends. Germline-derived CDR1 and CDR2 are SGHVS and FNYEAQ. The CDR3 totals 12 residues. The CDR3 DNA reads TGTGCCAGCAGGGGAGTGGGAGATACGCAGTATTTT. This sequence encodes CASRGVGDTQYF.

V gene TRBV5-1 combines with J gene TRBJ2-7; D call uncertain. Germline CDR1 is SGHRS and CDR2 is YFSETQ. The CDR3 consists of 13 residues. The germline V and J ends were trimmed by 9 bases and 0 bases, with 13 bases remaining between them. CDR3 coding DNA: TGCGCCACCGTAACGCGAAGCTCCTACGAGCAGTACTTC. This translates into CATVTRSSYEQYF.

CDR3 bases: TGTGCCAGCAGCTTAGCGTTACAGATGAACACTGAAGCTTTCTTT. As protein: CASSLALQMNTEAFF. The chain combines TRBV7-8 with TRBJ1-1, with D hard to call. Trimming cost V 0 bases and J 0 bases, with 8 bases left between them. This CDR3 contains 15 residues. The germline gives CDR1 SGHVS, CDR2 FQNEAQ.

This sequence joins TRBV6-5 and TRBJ2-6; D unclear. The CDR3 runs to 16 residues. CDR1 is MNHEY, CDR2 SVGAGI, per germline. V was clipped by 2 bases and J by 4 bases, with 12 bases between them. CDR3 DNA: TGTGCCAGCAGTTACCTACTAATAGCCGGGGCCAACGTCCTGACTTTC. Translating gives CASSYLLIAGANVLTF.

V usage is TRBV19 and J usage is TRBJ1-4, with 7 bases that match TRBD1. Per germline, CDR1 LNHDA and CDR2 SQIVND (reference sequence). This CDR3 has 14 residues. V lost 6 bases and J lost 3; bases outside the gene matches: 4. This CDR3 is CASSLTGPNEKLFF. CDR3 DNA: TGTGCCAGTAGCCTGACAGGGCCTAATGAAAAACTGTTTTTT. Variable domain in full (rest from reference TRBV19 and TRBJ1-4): DGGITQSPKYLFRKEGQNVTLSCEQNLNHDAMYWYRQDPGQGLRLIYYSQIVNDFQKGDIAEGYSVSREKKESFPLTVTSAQKNPTAFYLCASSLTGPNEKLFFGSGTQLSVL.

Notes on this clone: Given a far larger clone just one base away, this is likely a sequencing read error. This sequence joins TRBV2 and TRBJ2-3, with D perhaps matching TRBD2 (5 bases). The V gene lost 5 bases and the J gene lost 0 bases, with 6 bases spanning the gap. The CDR3 totals 13 residues. The germline V gene has CDR1 SNHLY and CDR2 FYNNEI. This CDR3 is CASSRGSTDTQYF. CDR3 DNA: TGTGCCAGCAGTAGAGGGAGCACAGATACGCAGTATTTT. Filled out from reference TRBV2 and TRBJ2-3, the complete variable domain reads EPEVTQTPSHQVTQMGQEVILRCVPISNHLYFYWYRQILGQKVEFLVSFYNNEISEKSEIFDDQFSVERPDGSNFTLKIRSTKLEDSAMYFCASSRGSTDTQYFGPGTRLTVL.

The V and J genes are TRBV6-6 and TRBJ2-7; D may be TRBD2 (5 bases). The germline V gene has CDR1 MNHNY and CDR2 SVGAGI (reference sequence). Trimming cost V 1 base and J 3 bases, with 16 bases left between them. This CDR3 contains 16 residues. Written as DNA, the CDR3 is TGTGCCAGCAGTTACTTGGGGTCGGAGAGGGTCTACGAGCAGTACTTC. It encodes CASSYLGSERVYEQYF.

The chain joins TRBV29-1 to TRBJ2-3; D is perhaps TRBD1 (6 bases). The CDR3 has 14 residues. Germline V gene lookup returns CDR1 SQVTM and CDR2 ANQGSEA. CDR3 nucleotide sequence: TGCAGGGACCATTCGACAGGAATCAGGGATACGCAGTATTTT. Residues: CRDHSTGIRDTQYF.

Concerning this clone: The junction does not match germline at one end; this may be a read error. The V and J genes are TRBV6-4 and TRBJ2-1, with D possibly TRBD2 on 5 matching bases. Germline lookup yields CDR1 MRHNA and CDR2 SNTAGT. The CDR3 length is 12 residues. This CDR3 is CAVGTGYSEQFF. In nucleotides, the CDR3 is TGTGCCGTAGGCACGGGGTACAGTGAGCAGTTCTTC.

V gene TRBV6-1 combines with J gene TRBJ2-7; perhaps TRBD2 as D (6 bases). V was shortened by 7 bases and J by 2 bases, with 18 bases between the two germline ends. This CDR3 contains 15 residues. From germline, CDR1 is MNHNS and CDR2 SASEGT. CDR3 in amino acids: CASNPGVGATYEQYF. The CDR3 DNA sequence: TGTGCCAGCAATCCGGGGGTGGGTGCCACCTACGAGCAGTACTTC.

The chain employs TRBV4-1 and TRBJ2-7, with a tentative D call TRBD2 (7 bases). Germline CDR1 MGHRA, CDR2 YSYEKL. V lost 0 bases, J lost 2 bases, and 11 bases lay in between. The CDR3 covers 15 residues. The CDR3 protein is CASSQDHGGPYEQYF. CDR3 sequence (DNA): TGCGCCAGCAGCCAAGATCACGGGGGGCCCTACGAGCAGTACTTC.

The chain recombines TRBV19 with TRBJ2-7; perhaps TRBD2 as D (7 bases). Trimming took 6 bases from V and 2 from J, leaving 23 bases between them. Germline V CDR1 and CDR2: LNHDA, SQIVND (reference sequence). The CDR3 is made up of 17 amino acids. Written as DNA, the CDR3 is TGTGCCAGTAGCCCGGCTGGGAGGGGGAGTCCGGCCTACGAGCAGTACTTC. It specifies CASSPAGRGSPAYEQYF.

The chain combines TRBV4-2 with TRBJ2-2; D unresolved. V was trimmed by 0 bases and J by 7 bases, leaving 12 bases between them. The CDR3 runs 15 residues. CDR1 and CDR2 from the germline V gene are LGHNA and YNFKEQ. The CDR3 DNA reads as TGTGCCAGCAGCCAAGATTTTTCGGCAGGCGGGGAGCTGTTTTTT. It codes for CASSQDFSAGGELFF.

This clone occurred a few times. The J gene is TRBJ1-1, the V gene TRBV25-1; D is uncertain. The CDR3 contains 12 residues. Germline values: CDR1 MGHDK, CDR2 SYGVNS. Trimming took off 10 bases at V and 1 base at J, with 10 bases between the two ends. CDR3 coding DNA: TGTGCCACCCGGGGAGGGAACACTGAAGCTTTCTTT. Protein product: CATRGGNTEAFF.

The genes are TRBV14 and TRBJ2-2, with 9 bases identical to TRBD2. Germline V CDR1 and CDR2: SGHDN, FVKESK. The ends lost 3 bases at V and 5 bases at J; junction bases unmatched: 4. The CDR3 runs to 15 residues. The CDR3 is CASSQLSGRTGELFF. CDR3 nucleotide sequence: TGTGCCAGCAGCCAGCTTAGCGGGAGAACCGGGGAGCTGTTTTTT.

The J gene is TRBJ2-7, the V gene TRBV18; 11 bases match TRBD2. The CDR3 totals 17 residues. CDR1 and CDR2 (germline): KGHSH, LQKENI. V was clipped by 0 bases and J by 0 bases; unmatched bases: 4. DNA for the CDR3: TGTGCCAGCTCACCACCGGGACTAGCGGATAGCTCCTACGAGCAGTACTTC. Translated: CASSPPGLADSSYEQYF.

V and J are TRBV6-5 and TRBJ1-1; D might be TRBD1 (5 bases). This CDR3 is built from 14 residues. The V gene lost 2 bases and the J gene lost 0 bases, with 7 bases spanning the gap. CDR1 is MNHEY and CDR2 is SVGAGI in the germline V gene. CDR3 nucleotide sequence: TGTGCCAGCAGTTACGGGGCCCTGAACACTGAAGCTTTCTTT. This sequence encodes CASSYGALNTEAFF.

V usage is TRBV21-1 and J usage is TRBJ2-7; the table's D gene call, TRBD2, was not cross checked with the DNA. TRBV21-1 is a pseudogene. This CDR3 is 12 amino acids long. In DNA form, the CDR3 reads TGTGCCAGCAGCAAACAAGCACACGAGCAGTACTTC. Translated, it gives CASSKQAHEQYF.

V and J are TRBV5-8 and TRBJ2-3; 8 bases agree with TRBD1. Trimming removed 0 bases from V and 1 base from J; junction bases left unmatched: 7. The CDR3 runs to 17 residues. Looked up from germline, CDR1 is SGHTS and CDR2 is YDEGEE. CDR3 DNA: TGTGCCAGCAGCTTGGGGCCTACAGGGGGAGGCACAGATACGCAGTATTTT. Protein sequence: CASSLGPTGGGTDTQYF.

The chain is built from TRBV14 and TRBJ2-1; a possible D gene is TRBD2 (6 bases). The CDR3 length is 14 residues. Germline CDR1 and CDR2: SGHDN and FVKESK. With 3 bases removed from V and 4 bases from J, the gap between germline ends came to 10 bases. The CDR3 DNA follows: TGTGCCAGCAGCCAGGGGACTGGGTACAATGAGCAGTTCTTC. This encodes CASSQGTGYNEQFF.